This TCR beta chain is from a study of preoperative IRX-2 immunotherapy in early breast cancer. J was trimmed by 7 bases and V by 8 bases; bases with no gene match: 9. Germline V lookup: CDR1 LNHDA, CDR2 SQIVND (reference sequence). The CDR3 has 13 residues. Generated by immunoSEQ multiplex PCR, the TCRdb table keeps only in-frame clones and is missing some. The data show 35,000 to 50,000 clones, less than 95% seen once. Specified treatment: preoperative locoregional IRX-2 cytokine immunotherapy. V gene TRBV19 combines with J gene TRBJ1-2; 8 bases map to TRBD1. The source is a human donor with breast cancer. Sample: tumor tissue, taken after IRX-2 immunotherapy. CDR3 sequence reads: CASAGRGRGGYTF. The CDR3, as DNA: TGTGCCAGTGCGGGCAGGGGGCGCGGTGGCTACACCTTC.